This entry concerns a single TCR beta chain. Germline V gene lookup returns CDR1 DFQATT and CDR2 SNEGSKA (reference sequence). The CDR3 runs to 11 residues. The V end lost 5 bases, the J end lost 5 bases, and 9 bases lay between the germline ends. The sample originates from a study of T cells in tumors after PD-1 blockade. In the study overall: Prior checkpoint blockade, systemic immunosuppressant use, or anti-cancer therapy within 4 weeks excluded patients.

The table came from immunoSEQ multiplex PCR; TCRdb's copy has only in-frame clones and leaves some out. Of 60,000 to 65,000 clones in the sample, around 72% were seen once. The chain recombines TRBV20-1 with TRBJ1-2; D ambiguous. This specimen consisted of PBMCs, obtained after anti-PD-1 treatment. The source of this sequence is a human donor with basal cell carcinoma. The CDR3: CSAFSGYGYTF. In nucleotides, the CDR3 is TGCAGTGCTTTTAGTGGATATGGCTACACCTTC.